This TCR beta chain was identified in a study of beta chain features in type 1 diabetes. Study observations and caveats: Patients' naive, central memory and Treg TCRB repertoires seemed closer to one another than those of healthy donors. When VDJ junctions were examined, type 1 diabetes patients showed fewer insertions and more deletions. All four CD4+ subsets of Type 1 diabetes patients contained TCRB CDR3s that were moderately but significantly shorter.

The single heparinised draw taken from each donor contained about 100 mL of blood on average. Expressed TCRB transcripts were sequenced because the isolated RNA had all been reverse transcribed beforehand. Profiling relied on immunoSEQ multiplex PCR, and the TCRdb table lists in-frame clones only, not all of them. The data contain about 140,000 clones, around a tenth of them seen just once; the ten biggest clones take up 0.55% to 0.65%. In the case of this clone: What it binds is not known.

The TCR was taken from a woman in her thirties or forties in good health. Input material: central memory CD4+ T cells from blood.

The CDR3 is CASSPPGQGEGKLFF. The CDR3 DNA is TGTGCCAGCTCACCTCCGGGACAGGGAGAAGGAAAACTGTTTTTT. The J gene is TRBJ1-4, the V gene TRBV18; TRBD1 matches 9 bases. The CDR3 spans 15 residues. Germline V gene lookup returns CDR1 KGHSH and CDR2 LQKENI. Trimming removed 3 bases from V and 10 bases from J; junction bases left unmatched: 9.